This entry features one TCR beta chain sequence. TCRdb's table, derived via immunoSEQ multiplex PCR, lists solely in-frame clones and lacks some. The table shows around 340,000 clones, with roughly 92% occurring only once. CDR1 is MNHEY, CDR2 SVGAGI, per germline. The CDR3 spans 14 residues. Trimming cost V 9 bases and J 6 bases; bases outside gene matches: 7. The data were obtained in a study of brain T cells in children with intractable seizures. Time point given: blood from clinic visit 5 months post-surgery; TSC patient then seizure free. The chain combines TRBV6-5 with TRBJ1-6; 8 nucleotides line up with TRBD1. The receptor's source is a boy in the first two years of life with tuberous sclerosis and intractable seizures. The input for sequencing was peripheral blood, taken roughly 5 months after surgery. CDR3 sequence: CASESTGVNSPLHF. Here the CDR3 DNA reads TGTGCCAGTGAATCGACAGGGGTTAATTCACCCCTCCACTTT.